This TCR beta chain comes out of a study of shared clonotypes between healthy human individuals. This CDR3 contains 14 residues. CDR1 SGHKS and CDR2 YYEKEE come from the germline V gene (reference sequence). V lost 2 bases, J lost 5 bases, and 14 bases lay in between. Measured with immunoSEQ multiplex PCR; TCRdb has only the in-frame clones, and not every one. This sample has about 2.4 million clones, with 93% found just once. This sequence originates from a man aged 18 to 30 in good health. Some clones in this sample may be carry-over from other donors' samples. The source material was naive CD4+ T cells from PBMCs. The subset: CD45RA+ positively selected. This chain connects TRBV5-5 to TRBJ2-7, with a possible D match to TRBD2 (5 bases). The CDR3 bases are TGTGCCAGCAGCTTCTCGGGGATTCGAGACGAGCAGTACTTC. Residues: CASSFSGIRDEQYF.